Following are 24 T cell receptor beta chains from one sample sequenced in a study of T cells in Graves' hyperthyroidism and ophthalmopathy. RNA transcripts served as the template for amplifying TCR beta CDR3 regions. HTBI primers were used for first-round RT-PCR of the TCR CDR3. A single record per CDR3 protein comes from TCRdb applying MiXCR to the multiplex PCR reads. In the table there are 480,000 or so distinct CDR3 sequences, 46% of which are singletons. Input material: peripheral blood or thyroid tissue (not recorded which). These TCRs come from an adult woman with Graves' disease, either hyperthyroidism or ophthalmopathy (not recorded which).

The chain couples TRBV25-1 to TRBJ1-6, with D unclear. This CDR3 has 13 residues. CDR1 is MGHDK, CDR2 SYGVNS, per germline. Trimming removed 2 bases at V and 9 bases at J, with 8 bases between. The CDR3 bases are TGTGCCAGCAGTGAAGGTCCGGTTTCACCCCTCCACTTT. Translating gives CASSEGPVSPLHF. Combining the CDR3 with reference TRBV25-1 and TRBJ1-6 gives the whole variable domain EADIYQTPRYLVIGTGKKITLECSQTMGHDKMYWYQQDPGMELHLIHYSYGVNSTEKGDLSSESTVSRIRTEHFPLTLESARPSHTSQYLCASSEGPVSPLHFGNGTRLTVT.

The CDR3 bases are TGCAGTGCTAGGTGGCCAGGTAGGGGGAACACTGAAGCTTTCTTT. Protein product: CSARWPGRGNTEAFF. V usage is TRBV20-1 and J usage is TRBJ1-1, with D possibly matching TRBD1 (5 bases). Germline CDR1 is DFQATT and CDR2 is SNEGSKA (reference sequence). This CDR3 has 15 residues. Deletions cut 3 bases from V and 1 base from J, with 15 bases between.

There are many counts of this clonotype. The chain uses TRBV28 and TRBJ2-5; D is perhaps TRBD1 (5 bases). Germline lookup yields CDR1 MDHEN and CDR2 SYDVKM. V was pared by 4 bases and J by 4 bases, with 13 bases between. CDR3 length: 14 amino acids. The CDR3 nucleotides read TGTGCCAGCAGTTCCCTAGGGGTTGGAGAGACCCAGTACTTC. The encoded protein is CASSSLGVGETQYF. Full variable domain (outside the CDR3, taken from reference TRBV28 and TRBJ2-5): DVKVTQSSRYLVKRTGEKVFLECVQDMDHENMFWYRQDPGLGLRLIYFSYDVKMKEKGDIPEGYSVSREKKERFSLILESASTNQTSMYLCASSSLGVGETQYFGPGTRLLVL.

This chain links TRBV7-2 with TRBJ1-5; TRBD1 agrees at 12 bases. From germline, CDR1 is SGHTA and CDR2 FQGNSA. The ends lost 5 bases at V and 6 bases at J; junction bases unmatched: 5. The length of the CDR3 is 15 residues. CDR3 loop: CASSQGQGAAQPQHF. The CDR3 nucleotides read TGTGCCAGCAGCCAGGGACAGGGGGCGGCTCAGCCCCAGCATTTT. Complete variable domain (other parts from reference TRBV7-2 and TRBJ1-5): GAGVSQSPSNKVTEKGKDVELRCDPISGHTALYWYRQSLGQGLEFLIYFQGNSAPDKSGLPSDRFSAERTGGSVSTLTIQRTQQEDSAVYLCASSQGQGAAQPQHFGDGTRLSIL.

Only a few counts were recorded for this clonotype. This sequence joins TRBV2 and TRBJ1-1, with D hard to call. The CDR3 runs to 12 residues. Germline CDR1 reads SNHLY; CDR2 reads FYNNEI. V dropped 5 bases and J dropped 4 bases, with 8 bases sitting between them. The CDR3 bases are TGTGCCAGCAGTTCCACGACCACTGAAGCTTTCTTT. Its translation: CASSSTTTEAFF.

The gene calls are TRBV20-1 and TRBJ2-7, with a possible D match to TRBD2 (5 bases). The CDR3 covers 12 residues. V dropped 5 bases and J dropped 3 bases, with 11 bases sitting between them. Germline V lookup: CDR1 DFQATT, CDR2 SNEGSKA (reference sequence). The CDR3 reads CSARYDYYEQYF. The CDR3 bases are TGCAGTGCTCGCTACGACTACTACGAGCAGTACTTC.

As concerns this clonotype: One junction end does not reproduce the germline sequence, and a read error may be involved. The rearrangement uses TRBV20-1 and TRBJ2-7, with TRBD2 as a possible D gene (5 bases). This CDR3 has 13 amino acids. Germline V lookup: CDR1 DFQATT, CDR2 SNEGSKA (reference sequence). The CDR3 spells CSARSGNSHEQYF. In nucleotides, the CDR3 is TGCAGTGCCCGGAGCGGTAACTCCCACGAGCAGTACTTC.

The J gene is TRBJ2-5, the V gene TRBV9, with D uncertain. With 3 bases removed from V and 5 bases from J, the gap between germline ends came to 20 bases. Germline V gene sequence: CDR1 SGDLS, CDR2 YYNGEE. The CDR3 spans 16 residues. DNA for the CDR3: TGTGCCAGCAGCGCCGACCCGACTTTCACCGGGGAGACCCAGTACTTC. This sequence encodes CASSADPTFTGETQYF.

V gene TRBV29-1 combines with J gene TRBJ1-1, with D possibly being TRBD1 (6 bases). The CDR3 totals 12 residues. Trimming took off 7 bases at V and 1 base at J, with 10 bases between the two ends. From germline, CDR1 is SQVTM and CDR2 ANQGSEA. CDR3 in amino acids: CSAGGRNTEAFF. CDR3 in DNA: TGCAGCGCGGGGGGGCGGAACACTGAAGCTTTCTTT.

This clonotype was detected many times. The V call is TRBV12-3 or TRBV12-4, the J call TRBJ1-1; D gene ambiguous. Between the trimmed V and J ends, which lost 3 bases and 0 bases, there was a span of 11 bases. The CDR3 spans 15 residues. The CDR3 spells CASSFSPGMNTEAFF. CDR3 bases: TGTGCCAGCAGTTTCTCCCCGGGGATGAACACTGAAGCTTTCTTT.

A single count supports this clonotype. The chain is built from TRBV7-9 and TRBJ2-3; 10 nucleotides align to TRBD2. Germline V gene data show CDR1 as SEHNR and CDR2 as FQNEAQ (reference sequence). This CDR3 region has 16 residues. V lost 5 bases to trimming and J lost 4 bases; unmatched junction nucleotides: 9. The CDR3, as DNA: TGTGCCAGCAGCCAAGGGAGCGGGAGGGTTCCAGATACGCAGTATTTT. This translates into CASSQGSGRVPDTQYF.

In its sample, this clonotype was seen many times. The V call is TRBV19, the J call TRBJ1-5, with TRBD1 identical over 7 bases. With V trimmed by 6 bases and J by 6 bases, 8 bases remained unmatched. The germline V gene encodes CDR1 LNHDA and CDR2 SQIVND (reference sequence). The CDR3 loop spans 14 amino acids. The CDR3 coding sequence is TGTGCCAGTAGAGTTCACCAGGGGGGTCAGCCCCAGCATTTT. Its protein is CASRVHQGGQPQHF.

This clonotype was counted a few times. The chain recombines TRBV2 with TRBJ2-1; 11 bases align to TRBD2. Trimming cost V 5 bases and J 13 bases; bases outside gene matches: 4. This CDR3 spans 12 amino acids. Germline CDR1 is SNHLY and CDR2 is FYNNEI. CDR3 in amino acids: CASSLTSGDQFF. The DNA for the CDR3 is TGTGCCAGCAGTTTGACTAGCGGGGACCAGTTCTTC.

Note on this clonotype: A much larger clone differs by one base, so this may be a read error. This chain joins TRBV7-9 and TRBJ1-6; D possibly corresponds to TRBD1 (5 bases). This CDR3 comprises 15 residues. Germline values: CDR1 SEHNR, CDR2 FQNEAQ (reference sequence). V dropped 5 bases and J dropped 8 bases, with 16 bases sitting between them. The CDR3 sequence: CASSQPGRYDSPLHF. The CDR3 nucleotides read TGTGCCAGCAGCCAACCGGGACGGTATGATTCACCCCTCCACTTT.

At least ten counts were recorded for this clonotype. One end of the junction does not line up with germline, which may come from a read error. The rearrangement links TRBV3-1 to TRBJ2-7; no definite D call. Germline V gene data show CDR1 as LGHDT and CDR2 as YNNKEL (reference sequence). The CDR3 spans 12 residues. The CDR3 loop reads CASSRFSYEQYF. Here the CDR3 DNA reads TGTGCCAGCAGCCGTTTCTCCTATGAGCAGTACTTC.

This clonotype was detected many times. At one end the junction does not follow the germline gene, possibly because of a read error. The rearrangement joins TRBV5-1 to TRBJ2-2, with a tentative D call TRBD1 (5 bases). The CDR3 extends over 15 amino acids. Germline CDR1 SGHRS, CDR2 YFSETQ. The CDR3 loop reads CASSLGAANTGELFF. The CDR3 DNA reads TGTGCCAGCAGCTTAGGGGCAGCTAACACCGGGGAGCTGTTTTTT. The full variable domain, with the rest looked up from reference TRBV5-1 and TRBJ2-2, is KAGVTQTPRYLIKTRGQQVTLSCSPISGHRSVSWYQQTPGQGLQFLFEYFSETQRNKGNFPGRFSGRQFSNSRSEMNVSTLELGDSALYLCASSLGAANTGELFFGEGSRLTVL.

About this clonotype: Compared with germline, one end of the junction differs, possibly owing to a read error. The chain carries TRBV20-1 and TRBJ1-1, with no clear D. Germline loops: CDR1 DFQATT, CDR2 SNEGSKA (reference sequence). There are 11 residues in the CDR3. CDR3 loop: CSANPNSEAFF. The DNA of the CDR3 is TGCAGTGCTAACCCCAACAGTGAAGCTTTCTTT.

In this sample, this clonotype turned up a few times. V usage is TRBV15 and J usage is TRBJ1-6; 7 nucleotides match TRBD1. Trimming removed 3 bases from V and 5 bases from J; junction bases left unmatched: 4. The CDR3 covers 15 residues. Germline V CDR1 and CDR2: LNHNV, YYDKDF (reference sequence). The CDR3 here is CATSSGTANNSPLHF. The CDR3 nucleotides are TGTGCCACCAGCAGCGGGACAGCCAATAATTCACCCCTCCACTTT.

The chain carries TRBV7-8 and TRBJ2-2; 9 nucleotides agree with TRBD1. V lost 4 bases, J lost 4 bases, and 4 bases stayed unmatched. The CDR3 is 15 residues long. CDR1 is SGHVS and CDR2 is FQNEAQ in the germline V gene. CDR3 sequence reads: CASSYRGRGTGELFF. As DNA, the CDR3 is TGTGCCAGCAGCTACAGGGGGCGCGGCACCGGGGAGCTGTTTTTT.

The table lists this clonotype with many counts. The chain is built from TRBV29-1 and TRBJ2-7; 7 bases fit TRBD2. Germline V gene lookup returns CDR1 SQVTM and CDR2 ANQGSEA. Trimming cost V 4 bases and J 2 bases; bases outside gene matches: 8. The CDR3 is 14 amino acids. The CDR3 DNA is TGCAGCGTTGGGGAGGGACCGTGGCCCTACGAGCAGTACTTC. Encoded protein: CSVGEGPWPYEQYF.

In its sample, this clonotype was seen a few times. This rearrangement joins TRBV5-1 to TRBJ2-5, with TRBD2 identical over 10 bases. This CDR3 has 18 residues. The trim removed 3 bases at V and 1 base at J, leaving 12 bases unmatched. Germline CDR1 SGHRS, CDR2 YFSETQ. Here the CDR3 DNA reads TGCGCCAGCAGCTCAACCCTTGGCGGACTAGCGGCCCAAGAGACCCAGTACTTC. Amino acid sequence: CASSSTLGGLAAQETQYF.

This clonotype was found a few times. This chain links TRBV29-1 with TRBJ2-5, with unresolved D. Germline V gives CDR1 SQVTM, CDR2 ANQGSEA. The V gene lost 1 base and the J gene lost 2 bases, with 8 bases spanning the gap. The CDR3 has 13 amino acids. The CDR3 nucleotides are TGCAGCGTTGAAGCGAATCAGCAAGAGACCCAGTACTTC. Protein: CSVEANQQETQYF.

This clonotype was seen ten or more times. The V gene is TRBV7-9, the J gene TRBJ1-3; 8 nucleotides match TRBD1. The CDR3 has 13 residues. Looked up from germline, CDR1 is SEHNR and CDR2 is FQNEAQ (reference sequence). Germline trimming cut 6 bases from V and 2 bases from J; bases unmatched to any gene: 0. CDR3 sequence (DNA): TGTGCCAGCAGGACAGGGGCTGGAAACACCATATATTTT. This codes for CASRTGAGNTIYF.

This clonotype was detected ten times or more. This chain uses TRBV7-9 with TRBJ2-7; 7 nucleotides match TRBD2. The CDR3 has 14 residues. Germline assignment: CDR1 SEHNR and CDR2 FQNEAQ (reference sequence). J gave up 2 bases and V 5 bases, and 6 bases lay outside the gene matches. CDR3 DNA sequence: TGTGCCAGCAGCGGACGGACTAGGACCTACGAGCAGTACTTC. Translation gives CASSGRTRTYEQYF.